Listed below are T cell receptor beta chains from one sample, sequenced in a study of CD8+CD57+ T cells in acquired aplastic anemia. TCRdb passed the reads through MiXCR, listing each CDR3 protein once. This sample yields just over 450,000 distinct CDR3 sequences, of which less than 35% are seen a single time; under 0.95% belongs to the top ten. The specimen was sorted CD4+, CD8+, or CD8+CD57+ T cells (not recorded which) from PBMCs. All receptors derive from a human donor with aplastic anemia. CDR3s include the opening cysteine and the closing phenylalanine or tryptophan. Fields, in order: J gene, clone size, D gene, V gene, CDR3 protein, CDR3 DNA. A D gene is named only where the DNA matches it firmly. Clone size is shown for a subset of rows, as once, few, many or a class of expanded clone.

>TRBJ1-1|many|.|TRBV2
CASSEQGRSEAFF
TGTGCCAGCAGTGAACAGGGCCGGAGTGAAGCTTTCTTT
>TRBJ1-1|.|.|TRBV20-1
CSARDIQGTEAFF
TGCAGTGCTAGAGATATACAGGGCACTGAAGCTTTCTTT
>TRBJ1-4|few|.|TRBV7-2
CASSSTRQANEKLFF
TGTGCCAGCAGCTCCACTCGACAGGCTAATGAAAAACTGTTTTTT
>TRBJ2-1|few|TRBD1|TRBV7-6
CASSSPRGQVMNEQFF
TGTGCCAGCAGCTCCCCGCGGGGACAGGTAATGAATGAGCAGTTCTTC
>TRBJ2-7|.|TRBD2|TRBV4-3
CASSQDLTSGNPDEQYF
TGCGCCAGCAGCCAAGATCTAACTAGCGGGAACCCCGACGAGCAGTACTTC
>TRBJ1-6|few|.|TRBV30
CAWIETLYNSPLHF
TGTGCCTGGATCGAAACGTTGTATAATTCACCCCTCCACTTT
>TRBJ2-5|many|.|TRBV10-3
CAISESEGETQYF
TGTGCCATCAGTGAGTCGGAGGGGGAGACCCAGTACTTC
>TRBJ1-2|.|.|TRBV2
CASSRLAVGGNYGYTF
TGTGCCAGCAGCAGACTAGCGGTCGGAGGGAACTATGGCTACACCTTC
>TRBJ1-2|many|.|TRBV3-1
CASSYRDHGYTF
TGTGCCAGCAGCTACCGGGACCATGGCTACACCTTC
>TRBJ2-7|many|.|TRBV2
CASSVKLEQYF
TGTGCCAGCAGTGTGAAGCTCGAGCAGTACTTC
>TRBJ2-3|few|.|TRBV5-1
CASSIGTGADSTDTQYF
TGCGCCAGCAGCATAGGAACTGGGGCGGATAGCACAGATACGCAGTATTTT
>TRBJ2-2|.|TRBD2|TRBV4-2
CASSQDPSGSAGELFF
TGTGCCAGCAGCCAAGATCCGAGCGGGAGCGCCGGGGAGCTGTTTTTT
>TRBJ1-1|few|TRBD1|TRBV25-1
CASSEARTGGISGAFF
TGTGCCAGCAGTGAAGCTCGGACAGGGGGAATTTCTGGAGCTTTCTTT
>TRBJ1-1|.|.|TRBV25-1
CASSYSGRPPKRDTEAFF
TGTGCCAGCAGTTACTCGGGCAGGCCCCCAAAAAGGGACACTGAAGCTTTCTTT
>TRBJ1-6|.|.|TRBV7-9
CASSTNGSPLHF
TGTGCCAGCTCTACGAACGGTTCACCCCTCCACTTT
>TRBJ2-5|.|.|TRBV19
CASTPGDTGKETQYF
TGTGCCAGTACCCCTGGGGATACGGGCAAAGAGACCCAGTACTTC
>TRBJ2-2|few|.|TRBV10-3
CASSYSITGAGELFF
TGTGCCAGCAGTTACTCGATTACGGGGGCCGGGGAGCTGTTTTTT
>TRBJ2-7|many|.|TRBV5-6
CASSLYGNHEQYF
TGTGCCAGCAGCTTGTACGGCAACCACGAGCAGTACTTC
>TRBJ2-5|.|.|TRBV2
CASSSSARETQYF
TGTGCCAGCAGCTCCTCCGCTCGGGAGACCCAGTACTTC
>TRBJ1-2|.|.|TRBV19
CASSIGWGDYGYTF
TGTGCCAGTAGTATTGGGTGGGGCGACTATGGCTACACCTTC
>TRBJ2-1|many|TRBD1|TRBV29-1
CSGTRDRYNEQFF
TGCAGCGGTACACGGGACAGATACAATGAGCAGTTCTTC
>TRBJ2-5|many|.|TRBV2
CATLGGQRETQYF
TGTGCCACCCTCGGAGGACAGAGAGAGACCCAGTACTTC
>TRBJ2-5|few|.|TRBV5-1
CASSLVQEAQYF
TGCGCCAGCAGCTTGGTACAAGAGGCCCAGTACTTC
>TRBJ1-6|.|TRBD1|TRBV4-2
CASSQDLTGVGSPLHF
TGTGCCAGCAGCCAAGATCTGACAGGGGTTGGGTCACCCCTCCACTTT
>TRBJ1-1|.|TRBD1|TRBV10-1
CASSEAGTGDTEAFF
TGCGCCAGCAGTGAAGCCGGGACAGGGGACACTGAAGCTTTCTTT
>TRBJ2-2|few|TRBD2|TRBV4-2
CASSPRVLAGIGELFF
TGTGCCAGCAGCCCTCGCGTGCTAGCGGGTATCGGGGAGCTGTTTTTT
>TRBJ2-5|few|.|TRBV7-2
CASSDNNQETQYF
TGTGCCAGCAGTGACAATAACCAAGAGACCCAGTACTTC
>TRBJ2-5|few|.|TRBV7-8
CASSRPGPIQETQYF
TGTGCCAGCAGCCGTCCGGGACCCATCCAAGAGACCCAGTACTTC
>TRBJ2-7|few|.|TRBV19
CASSNSDRREQYF
TGTGCCAGTAGTAACTCGGACCGGAGGGAGCAGTACTTC
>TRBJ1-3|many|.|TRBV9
CASSEGPPGNTIYF
TGTGCCAGCAGCGAAGGACCTCCTGGAAACACCATATATTTT
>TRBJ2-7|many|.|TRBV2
CASSLSGEQYF
TGTGCCAGCAGTCTTAGTGGGGAGCAGTACTTC
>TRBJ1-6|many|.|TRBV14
CASSQEAVNSPLHF
TGTGCCAGCAGCCAAGAAGCAGTGAATTCACCCCTCCACTTT
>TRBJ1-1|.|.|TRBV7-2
CASSIATVAGAFF
TGTGCCAGCAGCATCGCGACCGTGGCGGGAGCTTTCTTT
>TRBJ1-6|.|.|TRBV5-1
CASSSEGGSSYNSPLHF
TGCGCCAGCAGCTCTGAGGGGGGGAGCTCCTATAATTCACCCCTCCACTTT
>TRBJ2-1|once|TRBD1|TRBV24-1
CATSDLFRTGSDEQFF
TGTGCCACCAGTGATTTGTTCCGGACAGGGAGCGATGAGCAGTTCTTC
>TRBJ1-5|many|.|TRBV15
CATSRGLGQPQHF
TGTGCCACCAGCAGAGGGCTGGGTCAGCCCCAGCATTTT
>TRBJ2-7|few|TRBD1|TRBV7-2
CASSLGLGQPDSYEQYF
TGTGCCAGCAGCTTAGGGCTGGGACAGCCGGATTCCTACGAGCAGTACTTC
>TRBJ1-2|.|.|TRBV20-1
CSARIGGRDGYTF
TGCAGTGCTAGAATAGGGGGTAGGGATGGCTACACCTTC
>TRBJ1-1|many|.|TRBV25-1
CASSDRAPNREDTEAFF
TGTGCCAGCAGTGACCGAGCCCCTAACAGGGAAGACACTGAAGCTTTCTTT
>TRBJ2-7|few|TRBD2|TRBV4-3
CASSQDITSGGSSYEQYF
TGCGCCAGCAGCCAAGATATTACTAGCGGGGGGAGCTCCTACGAGCAGTACTTC
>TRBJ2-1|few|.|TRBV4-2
CASSETLADYNEQFF
TGTGCCAGCAGCGAAACCTTAGCGGACTACAATGAGCAGTTCTTC
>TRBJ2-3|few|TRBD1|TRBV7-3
CASSSLGQPNPDTQYF
TGTGCCAGCAGCTCACTGGGACAGCCCAACCCAGATACGCAGTATTTT
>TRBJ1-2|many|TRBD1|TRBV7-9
CASSLPADRRGGYTF
TGTGCCAGCAGCTTACCCGCGGACAGGCGCGGGGGCTACACCTTC
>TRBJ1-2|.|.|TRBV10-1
CASSEQANYGYTF
TGCGCCAGCAGTGAGCAGGCTAACTATGGCTACACCTTC
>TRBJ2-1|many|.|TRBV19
CASNNNYNEQFF
TGTGCCAGTAACAATAACTACAATGAGCAGTTCTTC
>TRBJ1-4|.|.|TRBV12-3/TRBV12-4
CASRTFRGEKLFF
TGTGCCAGCAGGACATTTCGCGGAGAAAAACTGTTTTTT
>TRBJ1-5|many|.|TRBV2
CASSEESNQPQHF
TGTGCCAGCAGTGAAGAAAGCAATCAGCCCCAGCATTTT
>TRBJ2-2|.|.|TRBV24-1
CASSISIGSGELFF
TGTGCCAGCAGTATCTCGATCGGGTCCGGGGAGCTGTTTTTT
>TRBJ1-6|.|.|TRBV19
CASSSRLSYNSPLHF
TGTGCCAGCAGCAGCAGACTGTCCTATAATTCACCCCTCCACTTT
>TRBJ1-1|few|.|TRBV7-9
CASSFGGADTEAFF
TGTGCCAGCAGCTTTGGGGGCGCGGACACTGAAGCTTTCTTT
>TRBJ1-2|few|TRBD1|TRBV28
CASSGPQGFGYTF
TGTGCCAGCAGTGGGCCACAGGGGTTTGGCTACACCTTC
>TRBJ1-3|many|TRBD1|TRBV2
CASRDQGVPGNTIYF
TGTGCCAGCAGGGACCAGGGGGTCCCTGGAAACACCATATATTTT
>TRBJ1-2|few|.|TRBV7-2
CASSPNTGNYGYTF
TGTGCCAGCAGTCCTAACACAGGGAACTATGGCTACACCTTC
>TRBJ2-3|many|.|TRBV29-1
CSSSTGRTTDTQYF
TGCAGCTCCTCAACAGGGAGAACCACAGATACGCAGTATTTT
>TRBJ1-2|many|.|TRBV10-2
CASSPRGDYGYTF
TGCGCCAGCAGTCCAAGGGGTGACTATGGCTACACCTTC
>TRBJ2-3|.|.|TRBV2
CASRTAPWGTDTQYF
TGTGCCAGCAGGACGGCCCCTTGGGGCACAGATACGCAGTATTTT
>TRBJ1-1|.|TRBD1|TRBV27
CASRRGQGDAFF
TGTGCCAGCAGGAGGGGACAGGGAGATGCTTTCTTT
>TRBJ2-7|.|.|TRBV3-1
CASSKIGSLGSYEQYF
TGTGCCAGCAGCAAAATCGGGAGCTTGGGGTCCTACGAGCAGTACTTC
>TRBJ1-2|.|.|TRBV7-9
CSSSRVLAHYGYTF
TGTTCCAGCTCGCGGGTTCTGGCACACTATGGCTACACCTTC
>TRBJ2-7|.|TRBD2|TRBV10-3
CAISESTLAGPDEQYF
TGTGCCATCAGTGAGTCGACATTAGCGGGTCCCGACGAGCAGTACTTC